This T cell receptor (beta chain) was obtained from a study of T cell changes during pregnancy in multiple sclerosis. Profiled with immunoSEQ multiplex PCR; TCRdb holds only in-frame clones, not every one. The sample records about 57,000 clones, 88% being singletons. V was clipped by 5 bases and J by 7 bases; unmatched bases: 6. The CDR3 loop spans 16 amino acids. Germline CDR1 SGHAT, CDR2 FQDESV (reference sequence). This receptor was taken from a female donor with multiple sclerosis, enrolled in a pregnancy study. This chain connects TRBV11-1 to TRBJ2-2; TRBD2 agrees at 14 bases. The sample in question was CD4+ T cells from peripheral blood mononuclear cells, obtained in the third trimester of pregnancy. CDR3 bases: TGTGCCAGCAGCCCGGGACTAGCGGGGGAAGGCGGGGAGCTGTTTTTT. Its translation: CASSPGLAGEGGELFF. Full variable domain (outside the CDR3, taken from reference TRBV11-1 and TRBJ2-2): EAEVAQSPRYKITEKSQAVAFWCDPISGHATLYWYRQILGQGPELLVQFQDESVVDDSQLPKDRFSAERLKGVDSTLKIQPAELGDSAMYLCASSPGLAGEGGELFFGEGSRLTVL.